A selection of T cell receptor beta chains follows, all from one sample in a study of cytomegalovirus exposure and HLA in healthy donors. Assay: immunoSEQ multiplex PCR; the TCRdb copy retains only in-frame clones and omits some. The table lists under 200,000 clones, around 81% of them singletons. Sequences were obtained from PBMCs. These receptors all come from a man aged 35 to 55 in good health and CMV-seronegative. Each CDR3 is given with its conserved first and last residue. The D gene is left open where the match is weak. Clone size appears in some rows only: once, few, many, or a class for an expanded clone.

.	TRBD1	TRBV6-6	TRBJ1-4	TGTGCCAGCAGTTACCCGACAGGGAGTAATGAAAAACTGTTTTTT	CASSYPTGSNEKLFF
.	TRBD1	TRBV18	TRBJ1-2	TGTGCCAGCTCAAATAGCGGACAGGGCGATGGCTACACCTTC	CASSNSGQGDGYTF
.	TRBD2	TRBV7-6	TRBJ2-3	TGTGCCAGCAGCTTAGAGGGAGGGCTATATACGCAGTATTTT	CASSLEGGLYTQYF
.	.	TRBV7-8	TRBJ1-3	TGTGCCAGCAGCTTCGGACAGCACTCTGGAAACACCATATATTTT	CASSFGQHSGNTIYF
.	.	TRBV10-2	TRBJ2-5	TGCGCCAGCAGAGCCAGGGGGGTGGGAGAGACCCAGTACTTC	CASRARGVGETQYF
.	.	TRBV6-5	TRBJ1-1	TGTGCCAGCAGACCTACAGGAGTGAATGAAGCTTTCTTT	CASRPTGVNEAFF
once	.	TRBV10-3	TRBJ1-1	TGTGCCATCAGTGAGGGAGGGAGGGATGCAGCTTTCTTT	CAISEGGRDAAFF
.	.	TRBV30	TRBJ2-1	TGTGCCTGGAAAACAGGGCGACCGCTCAGGCACAATGAGCAGTTCTTC	CAWKTGRPLRHNEQFF
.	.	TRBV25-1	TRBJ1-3	TGTGCCAGCAGTGAGACAGGTTTTTCTGGAAACACCATATATTTT	CASSETGFSGNTIYF
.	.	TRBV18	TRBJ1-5	TGTGCCAGCTCACCCCCCCAAGGCAGGGGATTAGGTCAGCCCCAGCATTTT	CASSPPQGRGLGQPQHF